This entry lists 23 T cell receptor beta chains sequenced from one sample in a study of blood T cell repertoires in COVID-19. Assay used: immunoSEQ multiplex PCR; TCRdb lists only in-frame clones, some missing. Among about 74,000 clones listed, under 95% were seen once. Sequences were obtained from peripheral blood. All receptors derive from a man aged 50 or older with acute or convalescent COVID-19.

By share, this clone counts as medium-sized (0.01 to 0.1%). This chain links TRBV2 with TRBJ1-6, with 7 bases aligning to TRBD1. The CDR3 is 15 residues long. Losses at the gene ends were 6 bases for V and 7 bases for J; bases not matched to a gene: 9. In germline, CDR1 is SNHLY, CDR2 FYNNEI. The CDR3 DNA is TGTGCCAGCAGACAGGGGCAGAACTCAAATTCACCCCTCCACTTT. Translation gives CASRQGQNSNSPLHF.

The genes are TRBV6-5 and TRBJ1-3; 8 bases fit TRBD1. Trimming cost V 4 bases and J 1 base; bases outside gene matches: 6. CDR1 is MNHEY and CDR2 is SVGAGI in the germline V gene. The CDR3 covers 16 residues. The CDR3 sequence is CASSFTGGSSGNTIYF. The CDR3 DNA reads TGTGCCAGCAGTTTTACAGGGGGTAGTTCTGGAAACACCATATATTTT.

The gene calls are TRBV10-3 and TRBJ2-5; 7 nucleotides align to TRBD1. Germline lookup yields CDR1 ENHRY and CDR2 SYGVKD. The CDR3 totals 14 residues. After removal of 6 bases from V and 1 base from J, the junction contained 5 bases not matched to a gene. The CDR3 DNA is TGTGCCATCAGCTCCGGACAGGTCCAAGAGACCCAGTACTTC. Its translation is CAISSGQVQETQYF.

This chain uses TRBV18 with TRBJ2-1, with a possible D match to TRBD2 (6 bases). Trimming cost V 5 bases and J 0 bases, with 17 bases left between them. From germline, CDR1 is KGHSH and CDR2 LQKENI. The CDR3 runs 17 residues. In nucleotides, the CDR3 is TGTGCCAGCTCATTCCAGGGACTCGCAAGCTCCTACAATGAGCAGTTCTTC. Translating gives CASSFQGLASSYNEQFF.

The J gene is TRBJ2-3, the V gene TRBV5-4; 8 bases are a match to TRBD2. This CDR3 spans 16 amino acids. Trimming removed 4 bases from V and 1 base from J; junction bases left unmatched: 8. CDR1 is SGHNT and CDR2 is YYREEE in the germline V gene (reference sequence). CDR3: CASSVGLGSGTDTQYF. Here the CDR3 DNA reads TGTGCCAGCAGCGTGGGACTAGGTTCTGGCACAGATACGCAGTATTTT. The full variable domain, in which reference TRBV5-4 and TRBJ2-3 provide the parts outside the CDR3, is ETGVTQSPTHLIKTRGQQVTLRCSSQSGHNTVSWYQQALGQGPQFIFQYYREEENGRGNFPPRFSGLQFPNYSSELNVNALELDDSALYLCASSVGLGSGTDTQYFGPGTRLTVL.

This clone was seen a single time. The chain couples TRBV28 to TRBJ1-4, with a possible D match to TRBD1 (5 bases). Germline CDR1 reads MDHEN; CDR2 reads SYDVKM. Trimming took 4 bases from V and 8 from J, leaving 23 bases between them. The CDR3 is 17 amino acids. CDR3 coding DNA: TGTGCCAGCAGTTCTTCCCCAGGGTTCGCTAGGGGCGAAAAACTGTTTTTT. The encoded protein is CASSSSPGFARGEKLFF.

The chain couples TRBV6-4 to TRBJ2-4; D gene ambiguous. Trimming took 9 bases from V and 0 from J, leaving 12 bases between them. Per germline, CDR1 MRHNA and CDR2 SNTAGT. The CDR3 is made up of 14 amino acids. The CDR3 DNA sequence: TGTGCCAGTGTCCGCGAGCTAGCCAAAAACATTCAGTACTTC. Translating it yields CASVRELAKNIQYF.

The rearrangement links TRBV7-9 to TRBJ2-5, with TRBD2 as a possible D gene (5 bases). This CDR3 spans 15 amino acids. CDR1 SEHNR and CDR2 FQNEAQ come from the germline V gene (reference sequence). The V end lost 5 bases, the J end lost 5 bases, and 18 bases lay between the germline ends. As DNA, the CDR3 is TGTGCCAGCAGCGCCTCATACGGGGTAGGGGAGACCCAGTACTTC. Translation: CASSASYGVGETQYF.

This clone occurred once. The chain uses TRBV6-2 or TRBV6-3 and TRBJ2-2; 7 bases line up with TRBD1. This CDR3 spans 16 amino acids. V lost 2 bases and J lost 3; bases outside the gene matches: 6. Germline V gives CDR1 MNHEY, CDR2 SVGEGT. The CDR3 spells CASSYPGTAYTGELFF. DNA of the CDR3: TGTGCCAGCAGTTACCCTGGGACAGCATACACCGGGGAGCTGTTTTTT.

A note on this clone: Other nucleotide sequences in the sample specify the same CDR3. J is TRBJ1-3 and V is TRBV9; D gene unclear. V lost 4 bases, J lost 4 bases, and 6 bases lay in between. Germline CDR1 is SGDLS and CDR2 is YYNGEE. This CDR3 spans 12 amino acids. The chain's CDR3 is CASSPRGNTIYF. For the CDR3, the DNA is TGTGCCAGCAGCCCCAGGGGAAACACCATATATTTT.

The V gene is TRBV7-3, the J gene TRBJ2-5; D gene uncertain. The CDR3 has 13 residues. V gave up 5 bases and J gave up 7 bases, with 14 bases separating them. Germline CDR1 SGHTA, CDR2 FQGTGA. For the CDR3, the DNA is TGTGCCAGCAGCCCCAGCCACCCGGGGACCCAGTACTTC. This sequence encodes CASSPSHPGTQYF.

This sequence joins TRBV3-1 (or the pseudogene TRBV3-2) and TRBJ2-7, with 7 positions matching TRBD2. CDR1 and CDR2 (germline): LGHDT, YNNKEL (reference sequence). This CDR3 spans 15 amino acids. J was trimmed by 3 bases and V by 4 bases; bases with no gene match: 9. CDR3 sequence reads: CASSLQAGEGYEQYF. The CDR3 DNA reads as TGTGCCAGCAGCCTCCAGGCGGGAGAAGGCTACGAGCAGTACTTC.

Here the CDR3 DNA reads TGCGCCAGCAGCTTGGCCCCCGGGGGAGAGACCCAGTACTTC. Its protein is CASSLAPGGETQYF. The chain links TRBV5-1 to TRBJ2-5; D possibly corresponds to TRBD2 (6 bases). This CDR3 is 14 amino acids long. From germline, CDR1 is SGHRS and CDR2 YFSETQ. Trimming stripped 0 bases from V and 4 bases from J, with 10 bases between.

The chain couples TRBV27 to TRBJ2-1, with a possible D match to TRBD2 (6 bases). This CDR3 comprises 14 residues. Trimming shortened V by 5 bases and J by 9 bases, and 17 bases separated the two germline ends. Germline assignment: CDR1 MNHEY and CDR2 SMNVEV (reference sequence). CDR3 sequence: CASSPRRGFGEQFF. The CDR3 DNA sequence: TGTGCCAGCAGTCCACGGCGGGGTTTTGGTGAGCAGTTCTTC.

The chain carries TRBV9 and TRBJ1-3; maybe TRBD1 (5 bases). Germline assignment: CDR1 SGDLS and CDR2 YYNGEE. V was shortened by 7 bases and J by 0 bases, with 14 bases between the two germline ends. This CDR3 contains 15 residues. Here the CDR3 reads CASGEGHNSGNTIYF. In DNA, the CDR3 is TGTGCCAGCGGGGAGGGGCATAACTCTGGAAACACCATATATTTT. The variable domain in full, with the rest retrieved from reference TRBV9 and TRBJ1-3, is DSGVTQTPKHLITATGQRVTLRCSPRSGDLSVYWYQQSLDQGLQFLIQYYNGEERAKGNILERFSAQQFPDLHSELNLSSLELGDSALYFCASGEGHNSGNTIYFGEGSWLTVV.

This chain links TRBV13 with TRBJ1-1; D may be TRBD1 (5 bases). The CDR3 runs to 16 residues. Germline assignment: CDR1 PRHDT and CDR2 FYEKMQ (reference sequence). V lost 5 bases and J lost 1, with 17 bases in between. The CDR3 sequence: CASSRPGRGPNTEAFF. Here the CDR3 DNA reads TGTGCCAGCAGCCGGCCGGGGAGGGGCCCGAACACTGAAGCTTTCTTT.

This clone was counted a single time. The chain combines TRBV12-3 or TRBV12-4 with TRBJ2-2, with D unresolved. V was trimmed by 7 bases and J by 4 bases, leaving 10 bases between them. CDR3 size: 13 residues. The CDR3 loop reads CASTPQATGELFF. CDR3 nucleotides: TGTGCCAGCACCCCCCAAGCCACCGGGGAGCTGTTTTTT.

The chain uses TRBV16 and TRBJ2-1; D is perhaps TRBD2 (7 bases). CDR3 length: 14 residues. CDR1 is KGHSY and CDR2 is FQNENV in the germline V gene. With 4 bases removed from V and 7 bases from J, the gap between germline ends came to 14 bases. CDR3 DNA: TGTGCCAGCAGCCCTAGGGGGGGATTGAATGAGCAGTTCTTC. Its translation: CASSPRGGLNEQFF.

The chain recombines TRBV30 with TRBJ2-3; 14 bases are a match to TRBD2. There are 17 residues in the CDR3. CDR1 is GTSNPN and CDR2 is SVGIG in the germline V gene (reference sequence). V lost 6 bases and J lost 0; bases outside the gene matches: 8. The CDR3 nucleotides read TGTGCCTGCCAACAGGGACTAGCGGGGGCTAGCACAGATACGCAGTATTTT. Translating gives CACQQGLAGASTDTQYF.

The rearrangement joins TRBV15 to TRBJ1-1; D is uncertain. CDR3 length equals 15 residues. CDR1 is LNHNV, CDR2 YYDKDF, per germline (reference sequence). Trimming took off 2 bases at V and 1 base at J, with 11 bases between the two ends. As DNA, the CDR3 is TGTGCCACCAGCAGAAGCCGCACCACGAACACTGAAGCTTTCTTT. Residues: CATSRSRTTNTEAFF.

V usage is TRBV5-8 and J usage is TRBJ2-1; 13 nucleotides line up with TRBD2. The CDR3 consists of 15 residues. V lost 4 bases, J lost 7 bases, and 5 bases stayed unmatched. The germline V gene encodes CDR1 SGHTS and CDR2 YDEGEE. CDR3 in DNA: TGTGCCAGCAGCCCCGGGACTAGCGGGATGAATGAGCAGTTCTTC. Translating gives CASSPGTSGMNEQFF.

The chain recombines TRBV6-5 with TRBJ2-5; 9 bases match TRBD1. The junction had 7 bases not matched to a gene; V was cut back by 6 bases and J by 5 bases. The CDR3 is 14 residues long. CDR1 and CDR2 (germline): MNHEY, SVGAGI. CDR3 sequence (DNA): TGTGCCAGCAGACCACAGGGGGCCGGTGAGACCCAGTACTTC. Amino acid sequence: CASRPQGAGETQYF.

In the case of this clone: The sample holds other DNA sequences that translate to the same CDR3. This chain connects TRBV28 to TRBJ2-2; TRBD2 aligns across 9 bases. Trimming removed 0 bases from V and 6 bases from J; junction bases left unmatched: 8. The CDR3 has 17 residues. The V gene's germline CDR1 is MDHEN and CDR2 SYDVKM. The DNA for the CDR3 is TGTGCCAGCAGTTTATGGAGACTCGCGGGGGGGCCCGGGGAGCTGTTTTTT. It is translated as CASSLWRLAGGPGELFF. Together with reference TRBV28 and TRBJ2-2, the CDR3 gives the full variable domain: DVKVTQSSRYLVKRTGEKVFLECVQDMDHENMFWYRQDPGLGLRLIYFSYDVKMKEKGDIPEGYSVSREKKERFSLILESASTNQTSMYLCASSLWRLAGGPGELFFGEGSRLTVL.